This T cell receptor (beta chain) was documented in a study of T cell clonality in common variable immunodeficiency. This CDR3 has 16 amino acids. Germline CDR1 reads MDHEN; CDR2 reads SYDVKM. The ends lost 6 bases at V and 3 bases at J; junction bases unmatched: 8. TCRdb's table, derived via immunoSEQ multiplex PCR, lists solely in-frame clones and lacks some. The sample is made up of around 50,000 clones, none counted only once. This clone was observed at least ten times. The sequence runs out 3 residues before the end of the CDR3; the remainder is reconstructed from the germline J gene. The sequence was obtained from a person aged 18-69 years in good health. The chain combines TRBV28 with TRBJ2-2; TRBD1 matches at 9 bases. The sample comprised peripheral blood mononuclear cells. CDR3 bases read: TGTGCCAGCAGACCGGGACAGGGAGTGTACACCGGGGAG. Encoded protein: CASRPGQGVYTGE. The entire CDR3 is CASRPGQGVYTGELFF.